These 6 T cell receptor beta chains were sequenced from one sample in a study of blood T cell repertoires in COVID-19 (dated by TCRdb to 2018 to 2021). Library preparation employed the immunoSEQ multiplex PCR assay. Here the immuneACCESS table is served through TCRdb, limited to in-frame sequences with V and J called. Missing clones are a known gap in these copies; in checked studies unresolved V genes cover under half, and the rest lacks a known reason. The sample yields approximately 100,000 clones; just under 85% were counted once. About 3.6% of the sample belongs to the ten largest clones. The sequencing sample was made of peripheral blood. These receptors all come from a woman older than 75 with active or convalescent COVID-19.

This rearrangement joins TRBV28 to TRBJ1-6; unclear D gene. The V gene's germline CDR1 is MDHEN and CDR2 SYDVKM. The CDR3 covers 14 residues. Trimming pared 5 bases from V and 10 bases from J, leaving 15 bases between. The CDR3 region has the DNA TGTGCCAGCAGTCAGGATTCGACGGGGTCACCCCTCCACTTT. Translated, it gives CASSQDSTGSPLHF.

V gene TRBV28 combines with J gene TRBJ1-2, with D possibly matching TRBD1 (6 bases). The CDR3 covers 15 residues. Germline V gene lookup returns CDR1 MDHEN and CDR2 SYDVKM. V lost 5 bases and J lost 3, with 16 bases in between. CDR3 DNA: TGTGCCAGCAGTCTACCGTCAGGGGCGGACTATGGCTACACCTTC. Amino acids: CASSLPSGADYGYTF.

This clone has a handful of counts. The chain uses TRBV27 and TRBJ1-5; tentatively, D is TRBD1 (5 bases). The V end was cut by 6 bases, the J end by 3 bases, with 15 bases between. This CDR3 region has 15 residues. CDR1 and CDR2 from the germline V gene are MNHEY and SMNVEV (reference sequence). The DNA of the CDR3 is TGTGCCAGCAGGGCGTCAGGGCTTAACAATCAGCCCCAGCATTTT. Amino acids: CASRASGLNNQPQHF.

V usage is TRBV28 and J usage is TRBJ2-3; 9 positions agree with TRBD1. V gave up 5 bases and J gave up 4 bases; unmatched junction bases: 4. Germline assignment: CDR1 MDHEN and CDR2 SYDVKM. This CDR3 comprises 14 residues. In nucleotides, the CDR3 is TGTGCCAGCAGTGGGGGGACAGGGCCAGATACGCAGTATTTT. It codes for CASSGGTGPDTQYF.

The CDR3 loop is CASSQRSGGSNEKLFF. For the CDR3, the DNA is TGTGCCAGCAGCCAAAGAAGCGGGGGGTCTAATGAAAAACTGTTTTTT. The V and J genes are TRBV3-1 (or the pseudogene TRBV3-2) and TRBJ1-4, with a weak D call TRBD1 (5 bases). This CDR3 has 16 residues. Trimming stripped 2 bases from V and 3 bases from J, with 13 bases between. Germline V CDR1 and CDR2: LGHDT, YNNKEL (reference sequence).

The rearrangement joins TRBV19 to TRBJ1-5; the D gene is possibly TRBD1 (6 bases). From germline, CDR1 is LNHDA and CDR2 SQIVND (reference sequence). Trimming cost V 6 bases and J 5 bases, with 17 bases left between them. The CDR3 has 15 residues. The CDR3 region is CASRRDILEDQPQHF. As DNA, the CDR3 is TGTGCCAGTAGACGGGACATTTTGGAAGATCAGCCCCAGCATTTT.